This T cell receptor beta chain was observed in a study of blood T cells in healthy people across ages. Trimming removed 7 bases at V and 4 bases at J, with 13 bases between. The CDR3 extends over 13 amino acids. Germline assignment: CDR1 MDHEN and CDR2 SYDVKM. A second PCR, run for about 7 to 11 cycles, used a sample-barcoded 5' primer plus a J-beta primer mix. Every cDNA molecule bore a tag from a template-switch adaptor containing 12 random nucleotides. TCRdb fed the 5' RACE reads into MiXCR, producing one record per CDR3 protein. The repertoire has more than 800,000 distinct CDR3 sequences, under 35% of them found once; the top ten carry approximately 15%. This clonotype has only a few counts.

Source material: blood. The chain joins TRBV28 to TRBJ1-1; D possibly corresponds to TRBD1 (6 bases). This receptor was taken from a woman of 80 years or more in good health. DNA for the CDR3: TGTGCCAGCACCCCCTCGGGGGCCACTGAAGCTTTCTTT. Its translation is CASTPSGATEAFF.